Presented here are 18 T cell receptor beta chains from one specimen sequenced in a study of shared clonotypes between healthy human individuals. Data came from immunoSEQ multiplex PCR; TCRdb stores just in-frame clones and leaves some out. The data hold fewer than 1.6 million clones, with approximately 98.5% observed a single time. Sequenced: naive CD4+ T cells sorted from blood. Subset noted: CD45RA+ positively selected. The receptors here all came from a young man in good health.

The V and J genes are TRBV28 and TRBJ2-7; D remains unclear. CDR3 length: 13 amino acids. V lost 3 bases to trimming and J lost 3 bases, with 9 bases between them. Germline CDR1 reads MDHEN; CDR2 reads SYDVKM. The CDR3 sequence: CASSLDGYYEQYF. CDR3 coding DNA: TGTGCCAGCAGTTTGGACGGTTACTACGAGCAGTACTTC.

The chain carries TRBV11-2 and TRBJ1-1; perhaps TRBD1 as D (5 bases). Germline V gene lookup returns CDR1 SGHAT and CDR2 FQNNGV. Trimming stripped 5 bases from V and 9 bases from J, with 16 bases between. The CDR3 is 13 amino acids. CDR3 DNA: TGTGCCAGCAGCCCTCGATTTGGGACCCAAGCTTTCTTT. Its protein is CASSPRFGTQAFF.

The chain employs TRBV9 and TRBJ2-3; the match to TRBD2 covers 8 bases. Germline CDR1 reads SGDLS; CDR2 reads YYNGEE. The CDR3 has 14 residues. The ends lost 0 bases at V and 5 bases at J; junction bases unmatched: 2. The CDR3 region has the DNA TGTGCCAGCAGCGTAGTCCTAGCGGGAGATACGCAGTATTTT. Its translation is CASSVVLAGDTQYF.

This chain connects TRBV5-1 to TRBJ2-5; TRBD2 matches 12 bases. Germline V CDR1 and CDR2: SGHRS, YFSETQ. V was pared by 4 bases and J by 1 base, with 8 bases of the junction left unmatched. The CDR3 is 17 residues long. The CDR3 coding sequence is TGCGCCAGCAGCCTCTCCCTAGCGGGAGGGCCCCAAGAGACCCAGTACTTC. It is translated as CASSLSLAGGPQETQYF.

The CDR3 DNA follows: TGTGCCAGCAGTGAGATTGGTAAGACTGAAGCTTTCTTT. It codes for CASSEIGKTEAFF. The chain couples TRBV6-1 to TRBJ1-1; unclear D gene. Per germline, CDR1 MNHNS and CDR2 SASEGT. The CDR3 runs to 13 residues. With 3 bases removed from V and 5 bases from J, the gap between germline ends came to 10 bases.

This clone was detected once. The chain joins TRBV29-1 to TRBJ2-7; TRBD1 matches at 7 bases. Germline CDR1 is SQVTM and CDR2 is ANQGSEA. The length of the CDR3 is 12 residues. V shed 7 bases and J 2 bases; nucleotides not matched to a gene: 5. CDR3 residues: CSASTGPYEQYF. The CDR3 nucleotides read TGCAGCGCCTCGACAGGGCCCTACGAGCAGTACTTC.

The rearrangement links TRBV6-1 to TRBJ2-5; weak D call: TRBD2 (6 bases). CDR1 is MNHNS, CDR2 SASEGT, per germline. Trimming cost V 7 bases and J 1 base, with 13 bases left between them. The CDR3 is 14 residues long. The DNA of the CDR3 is TGTGCCAGCAACTTAAGCGGGCCCCAAGAGACCCAGTACTTC. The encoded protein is CASNLSGPQETQYF.

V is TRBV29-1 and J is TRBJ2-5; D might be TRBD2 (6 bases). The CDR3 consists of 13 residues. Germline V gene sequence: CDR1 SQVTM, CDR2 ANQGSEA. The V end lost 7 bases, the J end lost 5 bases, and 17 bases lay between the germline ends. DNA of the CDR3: TGCAGCGGACGGGACTTCTCGGGGGAGACCCAGTACTTC. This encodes CSGRDFSGETQYF.

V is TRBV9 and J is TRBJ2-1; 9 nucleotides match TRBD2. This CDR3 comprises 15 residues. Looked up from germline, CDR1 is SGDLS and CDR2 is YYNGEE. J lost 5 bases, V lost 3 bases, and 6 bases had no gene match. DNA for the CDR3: TGTGCCAGCAGCGCCCGACTAGCGGACGACAATGAGCAGTTCTTC. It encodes CASSARLADDNEQFF.

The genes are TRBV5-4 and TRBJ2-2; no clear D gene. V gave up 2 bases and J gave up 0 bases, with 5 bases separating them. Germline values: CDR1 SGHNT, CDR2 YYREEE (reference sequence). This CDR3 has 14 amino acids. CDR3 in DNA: TGTGCCAGCAGCTTAAAGACGAACACCGGGGAGCTGTTTTTT. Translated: CASSLKTNTGELFF.

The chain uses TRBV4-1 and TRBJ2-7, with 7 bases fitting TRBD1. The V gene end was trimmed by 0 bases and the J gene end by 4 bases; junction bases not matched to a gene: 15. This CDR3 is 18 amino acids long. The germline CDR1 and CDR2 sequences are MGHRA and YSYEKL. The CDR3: CASSQDLRTGRRVYEQYF. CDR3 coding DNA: TGCGCCAGCAGCCAAGATCTTAGGACAGGCCGTAGAGTTTACGAGCAGTACTTC.

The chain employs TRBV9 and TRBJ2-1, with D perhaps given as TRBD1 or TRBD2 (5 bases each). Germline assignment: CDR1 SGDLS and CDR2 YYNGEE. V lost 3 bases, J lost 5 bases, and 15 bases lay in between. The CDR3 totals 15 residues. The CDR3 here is CASSAGGKSNNEQFF. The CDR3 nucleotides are TGTGCCAGCAGCGCTGGGGGTAAATCCAACAATGAGCAGTTCTTC. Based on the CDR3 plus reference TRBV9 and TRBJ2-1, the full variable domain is DSGVTQTPKHLITATGQRVTLRCSPRSGDLSVYWYQQSLDQGLQFLIQYYNGEERAKGNILERFSAQQFPDLHSELNLSSLELGDSALYFCASSAGGKSNNEQFFGPGTRLTVL.

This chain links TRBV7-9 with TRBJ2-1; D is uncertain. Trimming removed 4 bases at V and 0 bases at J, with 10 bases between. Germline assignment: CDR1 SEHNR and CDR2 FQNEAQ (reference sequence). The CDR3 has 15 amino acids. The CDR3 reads CASSSRSVSYNEQFF. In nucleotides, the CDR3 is TGTGCCAGCAGCTCCCGGTCGGTCTCCTACAATGAGCAGTTCTTC.

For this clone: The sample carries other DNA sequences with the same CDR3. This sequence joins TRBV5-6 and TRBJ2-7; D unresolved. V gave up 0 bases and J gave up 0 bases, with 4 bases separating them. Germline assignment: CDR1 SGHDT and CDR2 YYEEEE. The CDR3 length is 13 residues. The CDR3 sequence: CASSLGFSYEQYF. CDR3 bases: TGTGCCAGCAGCTTGGGTTTCTCCTACGAGCAGTACTTC.

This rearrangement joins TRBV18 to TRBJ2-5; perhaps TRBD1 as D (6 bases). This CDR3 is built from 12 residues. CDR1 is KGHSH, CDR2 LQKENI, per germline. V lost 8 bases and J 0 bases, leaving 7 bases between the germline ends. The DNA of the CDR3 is TGTGCCAGCCAGGGGTACCAAGAGACCCAGTACTTC. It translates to CASQGYQETQYF.

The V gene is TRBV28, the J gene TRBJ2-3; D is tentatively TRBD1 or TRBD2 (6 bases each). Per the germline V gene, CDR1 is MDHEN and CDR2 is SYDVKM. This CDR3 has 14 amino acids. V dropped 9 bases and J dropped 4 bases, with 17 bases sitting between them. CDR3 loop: CASNGGLGADTQYF. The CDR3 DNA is TGTGCCAGTAATGGGGGGCTAGGGGCAGATACGCAGTATTTT.

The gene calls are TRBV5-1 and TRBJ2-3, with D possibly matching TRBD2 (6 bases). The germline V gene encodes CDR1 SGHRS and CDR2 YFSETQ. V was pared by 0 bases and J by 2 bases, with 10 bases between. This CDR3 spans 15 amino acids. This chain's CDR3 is CASSLERADTDTQYF. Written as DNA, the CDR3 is TGCGCCAGCAGCTTGGAGCGGGCGGACACAGATACGCAGTATTTT.

The CDR3 bases are TGTGCCACCAGCAAACGGGGGGCAATGGGGGCCTACAATGAGCAGTTCTTC. Translated: CATSKRGAMGAYNEQFF. J is TRBJ2-1 and V is TRBV15, with D maybe TRBD2 (7 bases). Germline V gene data show CDR1 as LNHNV and CDR2 as YYDKDF (reference sequence). CDR3 length: 17 amino acids. V was cut by 4 bases and J by 2 bases, with 18 bases left in between.